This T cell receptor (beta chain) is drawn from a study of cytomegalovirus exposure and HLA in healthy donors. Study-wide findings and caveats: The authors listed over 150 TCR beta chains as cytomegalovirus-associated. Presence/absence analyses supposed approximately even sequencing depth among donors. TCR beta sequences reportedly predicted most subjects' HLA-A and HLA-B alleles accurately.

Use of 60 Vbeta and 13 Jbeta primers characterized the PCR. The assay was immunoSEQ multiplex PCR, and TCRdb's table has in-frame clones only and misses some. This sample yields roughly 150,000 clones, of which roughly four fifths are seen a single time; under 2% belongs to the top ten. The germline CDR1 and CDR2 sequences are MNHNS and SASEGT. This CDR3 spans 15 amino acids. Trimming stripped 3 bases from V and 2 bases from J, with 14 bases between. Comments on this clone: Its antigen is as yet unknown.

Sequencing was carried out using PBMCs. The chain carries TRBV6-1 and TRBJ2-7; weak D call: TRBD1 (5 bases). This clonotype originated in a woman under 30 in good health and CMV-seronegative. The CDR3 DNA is TGTGCCAGCAGTGAGTGGCAGGGCTTGACCTACGAGCAGTACTTC. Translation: CASSEWQGLTYEQYF.